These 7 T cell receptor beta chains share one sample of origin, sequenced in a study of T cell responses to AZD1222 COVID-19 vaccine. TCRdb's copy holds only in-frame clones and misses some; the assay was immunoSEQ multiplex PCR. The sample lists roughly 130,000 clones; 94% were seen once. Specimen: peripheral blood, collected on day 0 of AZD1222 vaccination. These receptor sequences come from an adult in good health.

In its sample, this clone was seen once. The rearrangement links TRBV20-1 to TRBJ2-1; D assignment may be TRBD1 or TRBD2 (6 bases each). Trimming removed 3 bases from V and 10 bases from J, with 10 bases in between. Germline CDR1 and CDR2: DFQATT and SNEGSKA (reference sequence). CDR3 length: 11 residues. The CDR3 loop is CSARRGEEQFF. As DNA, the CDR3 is TGCAGTGCTAGGAGGGGGGAAGAGCAGTTCTTC.

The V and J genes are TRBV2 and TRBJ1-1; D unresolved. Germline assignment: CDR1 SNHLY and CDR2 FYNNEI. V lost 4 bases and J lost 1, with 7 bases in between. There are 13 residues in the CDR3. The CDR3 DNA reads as TGTGCCAGCAGTGCTGACGGGAACACTGAAGCTTTCTTT. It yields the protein CASSADGNTEAFF. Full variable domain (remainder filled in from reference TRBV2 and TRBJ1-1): EPEVTQTPSHQVTQMGQEVILRCVPISNHLYFYWYRQILGQKVEFLVSFYNNEISEKSEIFDDQFSVERPDGSNFTLKIRSTKLEDSAMYFCASSADGNTEAFFGQGTRLTVV.

CDR3 DNA sequence: TGTGCCTGGGAACAGGGGGCTTGGAACACTGAAGCTTTCTTT. Translated, it gives CAWEQGAWNTEAFF. The chain recombines TRBV30 with TRBJ1-1; TRBD1 aligns across 9 bases. Per the germline V gene, CDR1 is GTSNPN and CDR2 is SVGIG (reference sequence). The junction had 5 bases not matched to a gene; V was cut back by 5 bases and J by 1 base. This CDR3 contains 14 residues.

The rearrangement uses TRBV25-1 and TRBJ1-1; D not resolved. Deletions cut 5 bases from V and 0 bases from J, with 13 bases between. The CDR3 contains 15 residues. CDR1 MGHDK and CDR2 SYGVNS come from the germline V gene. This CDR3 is CASSQLTGMNTEAFF. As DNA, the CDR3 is TGTGCCAGCAGTCAACTGACGGGTATGAACACTGAAGCTTTCTTT.

The chain's CDR3 is CASINIGNTIYF. The CDR3 region has the DNA TGCGCCAGCATTAACATTGGAAACACCATATATTTT. The chain employs TRBV10-1 and TRBJ1-3; D is unclear. V dropped 7 bases and J dropped 3 bases, with 7 bases sitting between them. CDR1 is WNHNN and CDR2 is SYGVQD in the germline V gene (reference sequence). This CDR3 is 12 amino acids long.

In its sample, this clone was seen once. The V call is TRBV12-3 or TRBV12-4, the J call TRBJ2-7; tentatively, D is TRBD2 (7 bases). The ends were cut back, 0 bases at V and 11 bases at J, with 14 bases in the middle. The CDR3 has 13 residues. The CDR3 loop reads CASSLAPGGSEYF. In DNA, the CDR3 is TGTGCCAGCAGTTTAGCGCCGGGGGGCTCGGAGTACTTC.

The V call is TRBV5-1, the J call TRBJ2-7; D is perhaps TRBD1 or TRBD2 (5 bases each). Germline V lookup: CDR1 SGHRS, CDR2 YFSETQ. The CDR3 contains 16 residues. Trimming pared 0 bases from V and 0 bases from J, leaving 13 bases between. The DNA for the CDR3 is TGCGCCAGCAGCTTGGGGGCCGGGGACCTCTCCTACGAGCAGTACTTC. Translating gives CASSLGAGDLSYEQYF.